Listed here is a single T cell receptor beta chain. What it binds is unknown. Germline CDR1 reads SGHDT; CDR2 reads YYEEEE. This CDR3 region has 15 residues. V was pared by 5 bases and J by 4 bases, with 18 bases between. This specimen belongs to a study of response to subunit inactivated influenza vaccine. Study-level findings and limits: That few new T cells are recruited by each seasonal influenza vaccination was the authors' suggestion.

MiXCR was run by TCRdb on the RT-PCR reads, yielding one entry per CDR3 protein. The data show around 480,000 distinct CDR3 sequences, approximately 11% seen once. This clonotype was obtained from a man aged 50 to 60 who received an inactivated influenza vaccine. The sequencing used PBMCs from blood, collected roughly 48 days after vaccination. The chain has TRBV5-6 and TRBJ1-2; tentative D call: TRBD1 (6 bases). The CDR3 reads CASSIGQHTFYGYTF. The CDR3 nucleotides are TGTGCCAGCAGTATCGGACAGCATACCTTCTATGGCTACACCTTC.